One and the same sample provided the 21 T cell receptor beta chains below, sequenced in a study of T cells in Graves' hyperthyroidism and ophthalmopathy. Amplification of TCR beta CDR3 regions was performed using RNA transcripts as template. First-round RT-PCR of the TCR CDR3 relied on the HTBI primer set. TCRdb processed the multiplex PCR reads anew with MiXCR; each CDR3 protein has one entry. Among roughly 93,000 distinct CDR3 sequences listed, 51% were seen once. The specimen sequenced was blood. Receptor source: a woman between 35 and 50 years old with Graves' hyperthyroidism.

This clonotype was observed at least ten times. The chain has TRBV12-3 or TRBV12-4 and TRBJ1-5; D possibly corresponds to TRBD1 (5 bases). Trimming shortened V by 3 bases and J by 2 bases, and 8 bases separated the two germline ends. The CDR3 loop spans 14 amino acids. CDR3 sequence: CASSFQGGNQPQHF. The DNA for the CDR3 is TGTGCCAGCAGTTTCCAAGGGGGCAATCAGCCCCAGCATTTT.

This rearrangement joins TRBV29-1 to TRBJ2-7; D might be TRBD1 or TRBD2, each matching 5 bases. Trimming stripped 6 bases from V and 2 bases from J, with 11 bases between. Germline V lookup: CDR1 SQVTM, CDR2 ANQGSEA. The CDR3 contains 12 residues. The CDR3 DNA reads as TGCAGCGTCGGGACCAGGACCTACGAGCAGTACTTC. Its protein is CSVGTRTYEQYF.

This clonotype was seen many times. The gene calls are TRBV9 and TRBJ1-1; D is undetermined. This CDR3 is built from 14 residues. V was shortened by 0 bases and J by 3 bases, with 9 bases between the two germline ends. Germline CDR1 is SGDLS and CDR2 is YYNGEE. The DNA for the CDR3 is TGTGCCAGCAGCGTAGCTCCGGGAGACACTGAAGCTTTCTTT. Its protein is CASSVAPGDTEAFF.

The gene calls are TRBV12-3 or TRBV12-4 and TRBJ1-1; no definite D call. V gave up 6 bases and J gave up 3 bases, with 5 bases separating them. The CDR3 consists of 11 residues. The CDR3 region has the DNA TGTGCCAGCAGGTGGGACACTGAAGCTTTCTTT. This translates into CASRWDTEAFF.

This clonotype appeared many times. The chain recombines TRBV5-1 with TRBJ2-2; no definite D call. The CDR3 covers 13 residues. In germline, CDR1 is SGHRS, CDR2 YFSETQ. V was shortened by 5 bases and J by 2 bases, with 7 bases between the two germline ends. CDR3 residues: CASSWFNTGELFF. The CDR3 nucleotides read TGCGCCAGCAGTTGGTTCAACACCGGGGAGCTGTTTTTT.

There are a few counts of this clonotype. The chain links TRBV7-2 to TRBJ2-7; D is ambiguous. The CDR3 has 13 residues. The V end was cut by 5 bases, the J end by 5 bases, with 13 bases between. CDR1 and CDR2 (germline): SGHTA, FQGNSA. CDR3 coding DNA: TGTGCCAGCAGCCTTTCTGGACCCAACGAGCAGTACTTC. Amino acids: CASSLSGPNEQYF.

The chain couples TRBV12-3 or TRBV12-4 to TRBJ2-5; 8 positions agree with TRBD1. V gave up 5 bases and J gave up 10 bases; unmatched junction bases: 6. This CDR3 comprises 12 residues. For the CDR3, the DNA is TGTGCCAGCAGTACAACAGGGGGAGACCAGTACTTC. Encoded protein: CASSTTGGDQYF.

V and J are TRBV29-1 and TRBJ1-1, with D unclear. The CDR3 is 13 residues long. Trimming stripped 1 base from V and 0 bases from J, with 6 bases between. CDR1 is SQVTM and CDR2 is ANQGSEA in the germline V gene. CDR3 loop: CSVEADMNTEAFF. The DNA of the CDR3 is TGCAGCGTTGAAGCCGACATGAACACTGAAGCTTTCTTT.

The chain combines TRBV7-2 with TRBJ2-5; tentative D call: TRBD2 (5 bases). This CDR3 contains 12 residues. V was cut by 3 bases and J by 5 bases, with 7 bases left in between. CDR1 is SGHTA, CDR2 FQGNSA, per germline. The CDR3 spells CASSFGEETQYF. In nucleotides, the CDR3 is TGTGCCAGCAGCTTCGGGGAGGAGACCCAGTACTTC.

The chain links TRBV28 to TRBJ1-6; D gene uncertain. Germline-derived CDR1 and CDR2 are MDHEN and SYDVKM. V lost 8 bases to trimming and J lost 0 bases, with 8 bases between them. The CDR3 runs 14 residues. DNA of the CDR3: TGTGCCAGCGCGACCAGCTCCTATAATTCACCCCTCCACTTT. Translation gives CASATSSYNSPLHF.

This clonotype was seen a handful of times. The chain couples TRBV7-8 to TRBJ2-6, with no clear D. CDR3 length: 17 residues. Germline V gene sequence: CDR1 SGHVS, CDR2 FQNEAQ. V lost 8 bases, J lost 0 bases, and 17 bases lay in between. The CDR3 here is CASSPRAALSGANVLTF. The CDR3 bases are TGTGCCAGCTCACCACGGGCAGCCCTCTCTGGGGCCAACGTCCTGACTTTC. The full variable domain, its missing parts supplied by reference TRBV7-8 and TRBJ2-6, is GAGVSQSPRYKVAKRGQDVALRCDPISGHVSLFWYQQALGQGPEFLTYFQNEAQLDKSGLPSDRFFAERPEGSVSTLKIQRTQQEDSAVYLCASSPRAALSGANVLTFGAGSRLTVL.

The gene calls are TRBV2 and TRBJ1-1; D unresolved. The CDR3 runs to 16 residues. Trimming shortened V by 6 bases and J by 2 bases, and 19 bases separated the two germline ends. CDR1 is SNHLY, CDR2 FYNNEI, per germline. The CDR3 here is CASRGASVAGNTEAFF. The DNA of the CDR3 is TGTGCCAGCAGGGGTGCCTCGGTGGCTGGAAACACTGAAGCTTTCTTT.

This clonotype came up many times. The J gene is TRBJ1-3, the V gene TRBV5-1; 8 bases agree with TRBD1. The CDR3 consists of 16 residues. After removal of 4 bases from V and 0 bases from J, the junction contained 6 bases not matched to a gene. The germline gives CDR1 SGHRS, CDR2 YFSETQ. DNA for the CDR3: TGCGCCAGCAGCCCGGGACAGGTGCCCTCTGGAAACACCATATATTTT. Translation: CASSPGQVPSGNTIYF.

V and J are TRBV12-3 or TRBV12-4 and TRBJ2-3; D possibly corresponds to TRBD2 (5 bases). The CDR3 runs 15 residues. Trimming cost V 6 bases and J 0 bases, with 13 bases left between them. CDR3 residues: CASSLGLGSTDTQYF. As DNA, the CDR3 is TGTGCCAGCAGCCTTGGACTGGGGAGCACAGATACGCAGTATTTT.

The gene calls are TRBV2 and TRBJ1-6; TRBD1 aligns across 8 bases. J was trimmed by 8 bases and V by 7 bases; bases with no gene match: 13. The germline V gene has CDR1 SNHLY and CDR2 FYNNEI. The CDR3 sequence is 16 residues long. The CDR3: CASTEGLGQGDSPLHF. The DNA for the CDR3 is TGTGCCAGCACTGAGGGTCTTGGACAGGGCGATTCACCCCTCCACTTT.

A note on this clonotype: A much larger clone sits a single nucleotide away, making a read error possible. This rearrangement joins TRBV5-1 to TRBJ2-2; 9 positions match TRBD2. Germline CDR1 and CDR2: SGHRS and YFSETQ. The CDR3 has 14 amino acids. CDR3 bases: TGCGCCAGCAGATATAGCGGGAGAACCGGGGAGCTGCTTTTT. It yields the protein CASRYSGRTGELLF.

Of note for this clonotype: Compared with germline, one end of the junction differs, possibly owing to a read error. V usage is TRBV10-3 and J usage is TRBJ2-7; the D is unclear. Germline V gene lookup returns CDR1 ENHRY and CDR2 SYGVKD. This CDR3 comprises 15 residues. The CDR3 DNA reads as TGTGCCAGCAGTTTATCTGGCGGAAGTGGCTACGGGCAGTACTTC. Protein sequence: CASSLSGGSGYGQYF.

The table lists this clonotype with many counts. The chain has TRBV5-1 and TRBJ2-7; 7 nucleotides align to TRBD1. The CDR3 spans 13 residues. CDR1 and CDR2 (germline): SGHRS, YFSETQ. Trimming at V came to 4 bases and at J to 4 bases, leaving 5 bases not matched to a gene. CDR3 in amino acids: CASSLGGWYEQYF. The CDR3 nucleotides are TGCGCCAGCAGCCTAGGGGGCTGGTACGAGCAGTACTTC.

Ten or more counts support this clonotype. The V gene is TRBV29-1, the J gene TRBJ1-2; 10 bases line up with TRBD1. V lost 3 bases to trimming and J lost 14 bases; unmatched junction nucleotides: 15. The CDR3 covers 14 residues. CDR1 SQVTM and CDR2 ANQGSEA come from the germline V gene. This CDR3 reads CSVDRQGAPGGWTF. As DNA, the CDR3 is TGCAGCGTTGATAGACAGGGGGCGCCTGGTGGTTGGACCTTC.

Of note for this clonotype: A much larger clone differs by one base, so this may be a read error. The V gene is TRBV7-6, the J gene TRBJ1-3; TRBD1 aligns across 7 bases. The CDR3 loop spans 19 amino acids. Germline-derived CDR1 and CDR2 are SGHVS and FNYEAQ. CDR3 residues: CASSLYEGAVRFGGNTVYF. The CDR3 DNA sequence: TGTGCCAGCAGCTTATATGAGGGGGCGGTCCGGTTTGGTGGAAACACCGTATATTTT.

This clonotype was recorded only once. The CDR3 DNA follows: TGTGCCAGCATGACGGGAGGACAAGAGACCCAGTACTTC. As protein: CASMTGGQETQYF. The rearrangement uses TRBV2 and TRBJ2-5; 7 bases are shared with TRBD2. Germline CDR1 SNHLY, CDR2 FYNNEI. The CDR3 sequence is 13 residues long. V lost 7 bases and J lost 2; bases outside the gene matches: 4. Full variable domain (outside the CDR3, taken from reference TRBV2 and TRBJ2-5): EPEVTQTPSHQVTQMGQEVILRCVPISNHLYFYWYRQILGQKVEFLVSFYNNEISEKSEIFDDQFSVERPDGSNFTLKIRSTKLEDSAMYFCASMTGGQETQYFGPGTRLLVL.